Included here is one T cell receptor (beta chain) sequence, with context. Its cognate antigen is unknown. CDR1 and CDR2 (germline): LGHDT, YNNKEL (reference sequence). The CDR3 loop spans 15 amino acids. V was pared by 2 bases and J by 4 bases, with 7 bases of the junction left unmatched. Unique molecular identifiers were built into the TCR beta cDNA libraries. TCRdb reprocessed the PCR reads with MiXCR, giving one entry per CDR3 protein. This table has roughly 620,000 distinct CDR3 sequences, about 40% appearing once. The record originates from a study of post-analysis software for immune sequencing data. Study observations and caveats: Batch-matched samples strongly co-clustered by F measure. TRBV segments more frequent in patients than in controls numbered roughly 5 and included TRBV5-6, TRBV5-1 and TRBV20-1.

Sequencing was performed on blood. This clonotype was obtained from a girl between 5 and 17 years old with multiple sclerosis. The chain couples TRBV3-1 to TRBJ2-5, with 7 bases that match TRBD2. CDR3 amino acids: CASSQPGRVVETQYF. CDR3 bases: TGTGCCAGCAGCCAACCGGGGAGGGTCGTAGAGACCCAGTACTTC.